The clone carrying this T cell receptor (beta chain) has just a few counts. Its antigen is still unknown. V shed 5 bases and J 0 bases; nucleotides not matched to a gene: 8. CDR3 length: 16 residues. Per germline, CDR1 SGHVS and CDR2 FQNEAQ. Each CDR3 protein gets one entry after TCRdb re-called the reads with MiXCR. The sample holds about 740,000 distinct CDR3 sequences; 35% to 40% are singletons and the top ten take 2.5% to 3.5%. The data derive from a study of T cell repertoires in cytomegalovirus infection. At the level of the study: Based on public TCR beta signatures, there were indications of CMV infection and of a matching HLA type.

Study outcomes and limitations: CMV-specific TCR beta clonotypes restricted by HLA-C were the ones dominating the ex vivo response. Summed frequency of public TCR beta families distinguished CMV carriers with the relevant HLA.

Sequenced: PBMCs. The chain joins TRBV7-8 to TRBJ2-7, with 9 bases matching TRBD2. This clonotype was sampled from a human donor in good health (CMV status not recorded). Some clones in this sample may be carry-over from other donors' samples. CDR3 in DNA: TGTGCCAGCAGCGTGCTCATAGCGGGGGCCTCCTACGAGCAGTACTTC. Residues: CASSVLIAGASYEQYF.